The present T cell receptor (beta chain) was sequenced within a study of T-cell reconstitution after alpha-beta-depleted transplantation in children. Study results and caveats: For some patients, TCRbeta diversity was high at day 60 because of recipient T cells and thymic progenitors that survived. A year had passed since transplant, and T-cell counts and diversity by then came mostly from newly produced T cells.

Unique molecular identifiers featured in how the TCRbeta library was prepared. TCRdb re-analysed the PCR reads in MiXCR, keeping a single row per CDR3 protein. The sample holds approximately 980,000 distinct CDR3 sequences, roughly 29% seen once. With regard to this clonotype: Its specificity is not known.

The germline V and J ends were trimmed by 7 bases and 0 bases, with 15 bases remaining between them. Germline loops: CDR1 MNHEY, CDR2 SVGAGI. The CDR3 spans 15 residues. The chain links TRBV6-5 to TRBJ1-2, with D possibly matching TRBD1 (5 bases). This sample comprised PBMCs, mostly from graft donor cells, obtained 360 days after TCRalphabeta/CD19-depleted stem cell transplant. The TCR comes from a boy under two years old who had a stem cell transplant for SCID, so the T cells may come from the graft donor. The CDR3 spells CASTSPGRANYGYTF. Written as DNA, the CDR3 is TGTGCCAGCACATCCCCGGGCAGGGCTAACTATGGCTACACCTTC.